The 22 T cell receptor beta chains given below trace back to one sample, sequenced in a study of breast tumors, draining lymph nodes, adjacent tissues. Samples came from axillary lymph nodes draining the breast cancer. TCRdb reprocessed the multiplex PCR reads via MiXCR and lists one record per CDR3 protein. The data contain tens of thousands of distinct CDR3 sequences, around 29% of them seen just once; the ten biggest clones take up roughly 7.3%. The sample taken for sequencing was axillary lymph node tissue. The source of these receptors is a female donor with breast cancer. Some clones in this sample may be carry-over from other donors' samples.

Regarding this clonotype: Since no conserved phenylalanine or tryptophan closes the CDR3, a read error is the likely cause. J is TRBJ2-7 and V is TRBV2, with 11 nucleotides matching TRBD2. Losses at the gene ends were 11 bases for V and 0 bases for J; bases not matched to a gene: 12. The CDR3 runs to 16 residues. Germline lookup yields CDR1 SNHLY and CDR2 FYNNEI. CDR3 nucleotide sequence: TGTGCCGGCACCCCTACTAGCGGGAGATACTCCTACGAGCAGTACCTC. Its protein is CAGTPTSGRYSYEQYL.

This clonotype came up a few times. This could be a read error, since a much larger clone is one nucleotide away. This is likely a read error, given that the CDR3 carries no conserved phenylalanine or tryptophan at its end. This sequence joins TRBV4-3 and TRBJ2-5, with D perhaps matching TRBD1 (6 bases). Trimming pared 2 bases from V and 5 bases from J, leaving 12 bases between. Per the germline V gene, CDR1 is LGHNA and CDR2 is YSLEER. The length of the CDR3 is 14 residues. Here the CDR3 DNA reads TGCGCCAGCAGCCAATGGACAGTGTCGGAGACCCAGTACCTC. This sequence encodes CASSQWTVSETQYL.

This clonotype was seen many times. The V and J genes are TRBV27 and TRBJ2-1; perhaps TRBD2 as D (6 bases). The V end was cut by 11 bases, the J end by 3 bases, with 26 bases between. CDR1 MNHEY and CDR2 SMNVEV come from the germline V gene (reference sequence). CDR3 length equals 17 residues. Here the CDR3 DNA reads TGTGCCTCCCATCGTAGTCCGGGACTTTCAATCTACAATGAGCAGTTCTTC. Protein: CASHRSPGLSIYNEQFF.

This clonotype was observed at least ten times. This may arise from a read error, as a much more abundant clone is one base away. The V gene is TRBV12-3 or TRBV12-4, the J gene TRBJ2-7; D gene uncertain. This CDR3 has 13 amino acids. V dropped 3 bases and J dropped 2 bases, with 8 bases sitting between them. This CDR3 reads CASSFGPPYEQYF. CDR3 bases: TGTGCCAGCAGTTTCGGGCCACCCTACGAGCAGTACTTC.

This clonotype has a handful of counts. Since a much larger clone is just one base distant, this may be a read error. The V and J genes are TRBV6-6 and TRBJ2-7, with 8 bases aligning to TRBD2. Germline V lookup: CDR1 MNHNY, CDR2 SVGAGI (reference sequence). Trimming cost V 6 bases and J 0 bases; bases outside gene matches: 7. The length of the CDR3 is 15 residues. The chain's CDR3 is CASRHSGAFSYEQYF. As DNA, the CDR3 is TGTGCCAGCAGACATAGCGGGGCCTTCTCCTACGAGCAGTACTTC.

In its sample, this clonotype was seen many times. CDR3 loop: CASSFSGTGGYF. CDR3 sequence (DNA): TGTGCCAGCAGCTTCTCAGGGACTGGGGGGTACTTC. The J gene is TRBJ2-7, the V gene TRBV5-8; D is perhaps TRBD2 (6 bases). Germline CDR1 and CDR2: SGHTS and YDEGEE. The CDR3 length is 12 residues. The germline V and J ends were trimmed by 2 bases and 12 bases, with 15 bases remaining between them.

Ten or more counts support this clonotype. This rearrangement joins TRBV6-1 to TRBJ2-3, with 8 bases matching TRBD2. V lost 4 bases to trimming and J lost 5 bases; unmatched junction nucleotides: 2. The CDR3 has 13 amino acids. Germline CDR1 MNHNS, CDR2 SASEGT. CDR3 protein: CASSVRGGDTQYF. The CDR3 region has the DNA TGTGCCAGCAGTGTACGGGGGGGAGATACGCAGTATTTT.

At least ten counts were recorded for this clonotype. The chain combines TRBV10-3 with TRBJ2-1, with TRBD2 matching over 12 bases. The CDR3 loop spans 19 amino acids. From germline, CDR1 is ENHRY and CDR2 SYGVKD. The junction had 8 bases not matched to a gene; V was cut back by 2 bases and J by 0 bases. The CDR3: CAISEARTSGISSYNEQFF. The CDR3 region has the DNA TGTGCCATCAGTGAGGCCAGGACTAGCGGGATCAGCTCCTACAATGAGCAGTTCTTC.

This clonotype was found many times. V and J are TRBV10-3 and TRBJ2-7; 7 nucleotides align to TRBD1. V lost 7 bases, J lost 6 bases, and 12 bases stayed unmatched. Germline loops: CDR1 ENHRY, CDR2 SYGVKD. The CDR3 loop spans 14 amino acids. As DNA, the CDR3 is TGTGCCATCAACCGACAGGGAAATTTCGGCGAGCAGTACTTC. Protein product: CAINRQGNFGEQYF.

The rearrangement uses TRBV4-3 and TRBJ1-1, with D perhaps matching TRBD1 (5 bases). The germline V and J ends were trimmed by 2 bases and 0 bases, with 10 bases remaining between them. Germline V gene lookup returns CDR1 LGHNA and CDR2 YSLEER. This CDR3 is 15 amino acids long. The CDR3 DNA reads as TGCGCCAGCAGCCAACTGACAGAGATGAACACTGAAGCTTTCTTT. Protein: CASSQLTEMNTEAFF.

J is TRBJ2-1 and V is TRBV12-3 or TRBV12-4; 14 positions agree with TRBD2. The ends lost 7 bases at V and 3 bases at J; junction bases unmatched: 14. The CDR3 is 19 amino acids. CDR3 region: CASNLGLAGVDRFYNEQFF. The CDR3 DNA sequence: TGTGCCAGCAACCTGGGACTAGCGGGGGTCGATCGTTTCTACAATGAGCAGTTCTTC.

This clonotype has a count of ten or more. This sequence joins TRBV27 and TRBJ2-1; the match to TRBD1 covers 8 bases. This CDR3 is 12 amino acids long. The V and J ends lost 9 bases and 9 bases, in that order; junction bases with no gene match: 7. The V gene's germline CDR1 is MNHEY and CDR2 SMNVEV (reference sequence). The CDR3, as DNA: TGTGCCAGTCAACAGGGGGTCAGTGAGCAGTTCTTC. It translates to CASQQGVSEQFF.

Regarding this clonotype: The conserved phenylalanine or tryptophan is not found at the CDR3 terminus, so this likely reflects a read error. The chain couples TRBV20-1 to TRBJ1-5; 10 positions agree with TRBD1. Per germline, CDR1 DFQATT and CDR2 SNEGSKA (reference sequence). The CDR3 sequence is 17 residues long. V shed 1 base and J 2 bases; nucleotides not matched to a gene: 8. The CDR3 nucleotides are TGCAGTGCTAGAGGATACCGGGACAGGGGTGGCAATCAGCCCCAGCATGGT. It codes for CSARGYRDRGGNQPQHG.

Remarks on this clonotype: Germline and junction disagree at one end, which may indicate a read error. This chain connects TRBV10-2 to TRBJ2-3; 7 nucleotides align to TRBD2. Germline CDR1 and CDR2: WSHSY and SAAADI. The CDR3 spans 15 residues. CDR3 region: CASGGGLADTDTQYF. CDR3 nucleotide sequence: TGCGCCAGCGGTGGTGGGCTAGCGGACACAGATACGCAGTACTTT.

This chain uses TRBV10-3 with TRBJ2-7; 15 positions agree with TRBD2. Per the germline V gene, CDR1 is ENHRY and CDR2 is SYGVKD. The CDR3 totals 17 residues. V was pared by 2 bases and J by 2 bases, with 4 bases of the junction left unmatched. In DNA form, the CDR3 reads TGTGCCATCAGTGAGGAGGGACTAGCGGGAGGACCCTACGAGCAGTACTTC. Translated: CAISEEGLAGGPYEQYF.

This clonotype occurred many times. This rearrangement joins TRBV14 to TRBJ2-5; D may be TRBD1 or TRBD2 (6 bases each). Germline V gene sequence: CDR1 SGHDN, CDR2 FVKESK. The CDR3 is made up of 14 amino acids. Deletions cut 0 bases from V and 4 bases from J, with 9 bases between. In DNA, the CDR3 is TGTGCCAGCAGCCAAGAAGGGGGACTAGAGACCCAGTACTTC. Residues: CASSQEGGLETQYF.

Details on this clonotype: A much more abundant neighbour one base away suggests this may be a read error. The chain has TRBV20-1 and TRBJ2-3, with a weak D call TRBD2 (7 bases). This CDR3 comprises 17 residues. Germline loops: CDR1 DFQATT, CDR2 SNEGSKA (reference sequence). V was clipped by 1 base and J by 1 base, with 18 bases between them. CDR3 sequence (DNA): TGCAGTGCTAGAGGCCCGGGGGGCGGGGCCGGCACAGATACGCAGTATTTT. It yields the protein CSARGPGGGAGTDTQYF.

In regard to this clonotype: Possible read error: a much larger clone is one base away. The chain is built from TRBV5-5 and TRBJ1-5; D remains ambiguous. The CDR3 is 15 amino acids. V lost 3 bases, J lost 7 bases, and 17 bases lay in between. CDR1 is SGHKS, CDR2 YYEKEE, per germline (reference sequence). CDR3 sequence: CASSSGRPVRQPQHF. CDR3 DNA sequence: TGTGCCAGCAGCTCTGGCAGGCCCGTTCGGCAGCCCCAGCATTTT.

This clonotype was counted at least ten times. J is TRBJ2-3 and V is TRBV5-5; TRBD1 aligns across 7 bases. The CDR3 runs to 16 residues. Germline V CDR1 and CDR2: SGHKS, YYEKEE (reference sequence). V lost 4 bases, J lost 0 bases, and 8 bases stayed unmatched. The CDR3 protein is CASSAGGQPSTDTQYF. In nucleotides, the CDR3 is TGTGCCAGCAGCGCTGGGGGACAGCCTAGCACAGATACGCAGTATTTT.

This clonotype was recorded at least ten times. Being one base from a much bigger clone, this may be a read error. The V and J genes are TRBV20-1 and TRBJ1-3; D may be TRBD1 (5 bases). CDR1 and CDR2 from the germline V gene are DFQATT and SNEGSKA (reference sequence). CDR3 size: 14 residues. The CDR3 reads CSARAEGRGTTIYF. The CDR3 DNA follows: TGCAGTGCTAGAGCCGAGGGGAGAGGAACCACCATATATTTT.

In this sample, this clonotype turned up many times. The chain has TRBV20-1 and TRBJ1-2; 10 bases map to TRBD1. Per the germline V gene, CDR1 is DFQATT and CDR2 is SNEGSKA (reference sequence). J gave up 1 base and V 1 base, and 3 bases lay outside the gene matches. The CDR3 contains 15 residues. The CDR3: CSARGGQGDNYGYTF. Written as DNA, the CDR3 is TGCAGTGCTAGAGGTGGACAGGGGGATAACTATGGCTACACCTTC.

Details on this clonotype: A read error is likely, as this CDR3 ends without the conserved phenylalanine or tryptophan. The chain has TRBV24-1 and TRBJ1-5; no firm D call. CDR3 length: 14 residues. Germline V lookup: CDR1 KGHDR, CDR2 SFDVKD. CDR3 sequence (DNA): TGCGCCACCAGTGGAAACGGAGTCAATCAGCCCCAGCATCTT. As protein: CATSGNGVNQPQHL.